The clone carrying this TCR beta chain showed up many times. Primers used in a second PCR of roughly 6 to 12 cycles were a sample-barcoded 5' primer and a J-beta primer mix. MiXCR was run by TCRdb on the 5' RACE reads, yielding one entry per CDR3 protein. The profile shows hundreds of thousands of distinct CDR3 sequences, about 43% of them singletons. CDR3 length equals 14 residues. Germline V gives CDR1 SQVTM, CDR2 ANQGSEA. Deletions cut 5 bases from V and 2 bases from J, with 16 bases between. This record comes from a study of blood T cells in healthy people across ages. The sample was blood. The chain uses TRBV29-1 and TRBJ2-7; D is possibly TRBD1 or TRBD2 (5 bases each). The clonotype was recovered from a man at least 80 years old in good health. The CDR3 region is CSVKSGTITYEQYF. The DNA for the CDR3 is TGCAGCGTTAAGTCCGGGACCATTACCTACGAGCAGTACTTC.